Below, 8 T cell receptor beta chains from the same sample are listed, as sequenced in a study of CD8+ T cells in alopecia areata. RNA was isolated and reverse transcribed to cDNA, the sequencing template. Repertoires were generated with immunoSEQ multiplex PCR, while TCRdb's copy carries only in-frame clones and drops some. This table holds 120,000 or so clones, roughly two fifths found once. The sample consisted of CD4+ T cells sorted from blood. These receptors all stem from a human donor with alopecia areata.

Turning to this clone: The sample carries other DNA sequences with the same CDR3. The chain uses TRBV5-1 and TRBJ2-1, with unresolved D. Trimming stripped 0 bases from V and 6 bases from J, with 7 bases between. Germline values: CDR1 SGHRS, CDR2 YFSETQ. The CDR3 length is 13 residues. CDR3 protein: CASSLVVGNEQFF. Here the CDR3 DNA reads TGCGCCAGCAGCTTGGTAGTGGGCAATGAGCAGTTCTTC.

This sequence joins TRBV28 and TRBJ2-1; D call uncertain. In germline, CDR1 is MDHEN, CDR2 SYDVKM. The V gene lost 5 bases and the J gene lost 9 bases, with 14 bases spanning the gap. The CDR3 spans 13 residues. Written as DNA, the CDR3 is TGTGCCAGCAGTCCCTCGTACGGTGGTGAGCAGTTCTTC. Protein: CASSPSYGGEQFF.

The V and J genes are TRBV20-1 and TRBJ1-3; no reliable D call. Germline V gives CDR1 DFQATT, CDR2 SNEGSKA (reference sequence). The ends were cut back, 3 bases at V and 8 bases at J, with 8 bases in the middle. This CDR3 comprises 11 residues. The CDR3 protein is CSARWADTIYF. The CDR3 region has the DNA TGCAGTGCTAGGTGGGCGGACACCATATATTTT.

The chain combines TRBV29-1 with TRBJ1-1; 10 bases fit TRBD1. The germline CDR1 and CDR2 sequences are SQVTM and ANQGSEA. With 6 bases clipped from V and 6 bases from J, the junction kept 10 bases outside the gene matches. The CDR3 is made up of 14 amino acids. CDR3 sequence reads: CSVRQGATSAEAFF. In nucleotides, the CDR3 is TGCAGCGTCCGACAGGGGGCTACTTCGGCTGAAGCTTTCTTT.

This clone was found a few times. V gene TRBV5-1 combines with J gene TRBJ2-2, with D perhaps matching TRBD2 (6 bases). With 4 bases removed from V and 1 base from J, the gap between germline ends came to 17 bases. Germline values: CDR1 SGHRS, CDR2 YFSETQ. There are 17 residues in the CDR3. The CDR3 nucleotides are TGCGCCAGCAGCCCTGGGGCCGGGACTTTGAACACCGGGGAGCTGTTTTTT. Translated: CASSPGAGTLNTGELFF.

This chain uses TRBV6-5 with TRBJ2-5; D ambiguous. Germline V CDR1 and CDR2: MNHEY, SVGAGI. CDR3 size: 12 residues. V dropped 5 bases and J dropped 5 bases, with 9 bases sitting between them. The CDR3 nucleotides read TGTGCCAGCAGTACCTCTAGTGAGACCCAGTACTTC. It yields the protein CASSTSSETQYF.

As concerns this clone: The junction differs from germline at one of its ends, possibly a read error. V and J are TRBV28 and TRBJ2-7, with TRBD2 as a possible D gene (5 bases). This CDR3 is 16 amino acids long. CDR1 is MDHEN, CDR2 SYDVKM, per germline. CDR3 DNA: TGTGCCACCAGTTTAATAGGAGGACCGATCTCCTACGAGCAGTACTTC. Protein sequence: CATSLIGGPISYEQYF.

V usage is TRBV30 and J usage is TRBJ1-1, with D uncertain. CDR3 size: 16 residues. Germline V CDR1 and CDR2: GTSNPN, SVGIG (reference sequence). Trimming took 3 bases from V and 1 from J, leaving 18 bases between them. CDR3 sequence (DNA): TGTGCCTGGAGCCCTAGGGTGAGGGTTCGGAACACTGAAGCTTTCTTT. This encodes CAWSPRVRVRNTEAFF. Variable domain in full (rest from reference TRBV30 and TRBJ1-1): SQTIHQWPATLVQPVGSPLSLECTVEGTSNPNLYWYRQAAGRGLQLLFYSVGIGQISSEVPQNLSASRPQDRQFILSSKKLLLSDSGFYLCAWSPRVRVRNTEAFFGQGTRLTVV.